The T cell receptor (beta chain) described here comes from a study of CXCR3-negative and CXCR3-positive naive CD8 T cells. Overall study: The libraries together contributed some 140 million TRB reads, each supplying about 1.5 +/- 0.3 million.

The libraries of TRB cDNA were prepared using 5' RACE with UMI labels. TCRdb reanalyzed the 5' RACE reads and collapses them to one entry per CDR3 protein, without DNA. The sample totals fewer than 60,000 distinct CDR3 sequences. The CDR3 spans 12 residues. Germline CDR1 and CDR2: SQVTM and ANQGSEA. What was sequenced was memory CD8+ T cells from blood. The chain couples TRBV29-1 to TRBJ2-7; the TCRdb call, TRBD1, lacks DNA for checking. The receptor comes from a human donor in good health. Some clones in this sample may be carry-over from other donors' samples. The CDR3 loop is CSVETGGYEQYF.